This T cell receptor (beta chain) was obtained from a study of blood T cell repertoires in COVID-19. At the level of the study: From the United States, Italy and Spain came samples of acute and convalescent COVID-19. In each case, the material was cDNA or gDNA derived from T cells, B-cell-depleted T cells, or PBMCs.

Per the authors' pipeline: Reference gene primer amplification yielded estimated nucleated cell counts. Sequencing was performed with immunoSEQ multiplex PCR; in TCRdb, only in-frame clones are kept and a portion is missing. V and J calls and clone size are copied from that table; D and trimming were computed from the DNA. The sample has around 100,000 clones; about 90% are singletons. Deletions cut 1 base from V and 1 base from J, with 7 bases between. CDR3 size: 15 residues. Germline loops: CDR1 LNHDA, CDR2 SQIVND (reference sequence). V gene TRBV19 combines with J gene TRBJ2-2; TRBD1 might be the D (5 bases). Sequencing was done on a sample of peripheral blood. The receptor comes from a young man in a cohort sampled during active COVID-19. CDR3 amino acids: CASSIAGRNTGELFF. In DNA form, the CDR3 reads TGTGCCAGTAGTATAGCAGGGCGGAACACCGGGGAGCTGTTTTTT.